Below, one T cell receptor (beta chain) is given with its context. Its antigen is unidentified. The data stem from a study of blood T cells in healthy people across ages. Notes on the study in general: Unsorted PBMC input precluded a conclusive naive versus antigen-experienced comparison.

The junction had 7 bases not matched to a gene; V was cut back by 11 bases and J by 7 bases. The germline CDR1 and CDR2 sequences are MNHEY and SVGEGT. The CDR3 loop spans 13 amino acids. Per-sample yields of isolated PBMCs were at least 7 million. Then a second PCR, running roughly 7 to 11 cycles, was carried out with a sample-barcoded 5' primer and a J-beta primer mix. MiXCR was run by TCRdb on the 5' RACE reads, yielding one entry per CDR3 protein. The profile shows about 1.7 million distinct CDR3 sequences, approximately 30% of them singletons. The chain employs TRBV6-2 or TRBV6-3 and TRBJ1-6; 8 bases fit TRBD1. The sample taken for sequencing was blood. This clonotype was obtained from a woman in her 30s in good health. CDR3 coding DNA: TGTGCCGCGAAGACAGGGGCAAATTCACCCCTCCACTTT. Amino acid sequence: CAAKTGANSPLHF.